This T cell receptor beta chain emerged from a study of blood T cell repertoires in COVID-19. Trimming removed 6 bases at V and 0 bases at J, with 14 bases between. Germline V gene lookup returns CDR1 SNHLY and CDR2 FYNNEI. The CDR3 is made up of 15 amino acids. Only in-frame clones appear in the TCRdb table, and some are missing; sequencing was by immunoSEQ multiplex PCR. The sample shows 95,000 to 120,000 clones, more than 70% of them seen only once. The sequenced sample consisted of peripheral blood. This clonotype originated in a woman aged 70-85 years who had recovered from COVID-19. This chain uses TRBV2 with TRBJ2-5, with D hard to call. The chain's CDR3 is CASSAGRMYQETQYF. The CDR3 DNA sequence: TGTGCCAGCAGCGCTGGCAGAATGTACCAAGAGACCCAGTACTTC.